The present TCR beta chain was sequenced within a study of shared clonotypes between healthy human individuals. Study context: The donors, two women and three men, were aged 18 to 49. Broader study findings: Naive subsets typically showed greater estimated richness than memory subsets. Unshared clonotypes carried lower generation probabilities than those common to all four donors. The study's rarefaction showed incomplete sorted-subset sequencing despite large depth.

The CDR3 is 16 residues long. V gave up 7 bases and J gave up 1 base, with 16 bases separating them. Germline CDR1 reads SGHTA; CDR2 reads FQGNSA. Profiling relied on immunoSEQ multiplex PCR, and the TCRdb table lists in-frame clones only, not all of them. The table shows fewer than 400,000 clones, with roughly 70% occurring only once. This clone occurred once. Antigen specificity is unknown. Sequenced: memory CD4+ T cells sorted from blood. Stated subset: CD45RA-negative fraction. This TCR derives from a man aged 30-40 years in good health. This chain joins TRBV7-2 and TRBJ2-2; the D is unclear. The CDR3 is CASTPLLTRNTGELFF. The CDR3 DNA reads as TGTGCCAGCACCCCGTTGCTGACACGGAACACCGGGGAGCTGTTTTTT.